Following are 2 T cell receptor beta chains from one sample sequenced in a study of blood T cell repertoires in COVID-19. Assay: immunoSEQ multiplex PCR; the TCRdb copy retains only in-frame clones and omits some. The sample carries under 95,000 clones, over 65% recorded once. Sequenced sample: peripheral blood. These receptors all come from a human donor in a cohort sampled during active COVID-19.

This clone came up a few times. CDR3 in DNA: TGTGCCAGCTCACAACTAGCGGATACCGGGGAGCTGTTTTTT. It specifies CASSQLADTGELFF. The chain carries TRBV18 and TRBJ2-2; TRBD2 matches at 8 bases. The trim removed 4 bases at V and 5 bases at J, leaving 3 bases unmatched. CDR1 is KGHSH and CDR2 is LQKENI in the germline V gene. This CDR3 spans 14 amino acids.

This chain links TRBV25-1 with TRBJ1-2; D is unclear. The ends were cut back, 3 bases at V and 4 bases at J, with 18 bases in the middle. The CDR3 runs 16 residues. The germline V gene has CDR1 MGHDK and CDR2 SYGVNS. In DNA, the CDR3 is TGTGCCAGCAGTGATTCCGACAAGACCAAGACCTATGGCTACACCTTC. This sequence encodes CASSDSDKTKTYGYTF.